This TCR beta chain appears in the sequencing data of a study of blood T cell repertoires in COVID-19. This table comes from immunoSEQ multiplex PCR, and its TCRdb copy is limited to in-frame clones, with some not included. The table includes around 300,000 clones, around 90% detected once. Trimming removed 1 base from V and 1 base from J, with 8 bases in between. Looked up from germline, CDR1 is MNHEY and CDR2 is SVGAGI. CDR3 size: 14 residues. The chain links TRBV6-5 to TRBJ2-7, with D unclear. This clonotype originated in a woman aged 25 to 45 with COVID-19, enrolled during active disease. Sequenced sample: peripheral blood. CDR3 amino acids: CASSYFAESYEQYF. The CDR3 region has the DNA TGTGCCAGCAGTTACTTTGCGGAATCCTACGAGCAGTACTTC.